What follows are 30 T cell receptor beta chains derived from one specimen sequenced in a study of cytomegalovirus exposure and HLA in healthy donors. The PCR contained 60 Vbeta and 13 Jbeta primers. TCRdb's copy holds only in-frame clones and misses some; the assay was immunoSEQ multiplex PCR. Seen here are under 150,000 clones, 80% observed once, and the top ten hold about 3.3%. The sample comprised PBMCs. Receptors originate from a male donor in good health and CMV-seronegative.

The CDR3 is CASSVVGARDTQYF. The CDR3 DNA reads TGTGCCAGCAGCGTAGTGGGGGCGCGGGATACGCAGTATTTT. The chain links TRBV9 to TRBJ2-3; a weak D match, TRBD1 (6 bases). Per germline, CDR1 SGDLS and CDR2 YYNGEE. This CDR3 is 14 amino acids long. Trimming took off 0 bases at V and 6 bases at J, with 11 bases between the two ends.

Only one count was recorded for this clone. The genes are TRBV11-3 and TRBJ2-3; TRBD2 aligns across 11 bases. Germline V gene data show CDR1 as SGHNT and CDR2 as YENEEA. This CDR3 has 16 residues. V shed 2 bases and J 1 base; nucleotides not matched to a gene: 2. CDR3 DNA sequence: TGTGCCAGCAGCTTACTAGCGGGAGGTGGCACAGATACGCAGTATTTT. As protein: CASSLLAGGGTDTQYF.

Judged by abundance, this clone is medium-sized. The chain combines TRBV4-2 with TRBJ1-2; 8 bases map to TRBD1. The CDR3 length is 17 residues. The germline gives CDR1 LGHNA, CDR2 YNFKEQ. The junction had 11 bases not matched to a gene; V was cut back by 0 bases and J by 5 bases. The chain's CDR3 is CASSQETAPDRVYGYTF. The CDR3 nucleotides read TGTGCCAGCAGCCAAGAAACCGCTCCGGACAGGGTATATGGCTACACCTTC.

For this clone: Other DNA sequences in this sample translate to the same CDR3. V gene TRBV6-1 combines with J gene TRBJ2-2; D is possibly TRBD2 (6 bases). This CDR3 is built from 15 residues. Per germline, CDR1 MNHNS and CDR2 SASEGT. The germline V and J ends were trimmed by 9 bases and 3 bases, with 17 bases remaining between them. Here the CDR3 DNA reads TGTGCCAGTACTCCTCGGCGGGAACACACCGGGGAGCTGTTTTTT. It specifies CASTPRREHTGELFF.

This clone was counted between two and nine times. The chain recombines TRBV15 with TRBJ1-1; a weak D match, TRBD1 (5 bases). Germline V gives CDR1 LNHNV, CDR2 YYDKDF (reference sequence). The CDR3 runs to 11 residues. The V end was cut by 3 bases, the J end by 11 bases, with 10 bases between. CDR3 DNA: TGTGCCACCAGCAGGGGGGGAGAGGCTTTCTTT. It specifies CATSRGGEAFF.

The chain combines TRBV2 with TRBJ2-5; TRBD2 agrees at 8 bases. Germline V gives CDR1 SNHLY, CDR2 FYNNEI. This CDR3 contains 14 residues. Trimming took 6 bases from V and 5 from J; bases not matched to a gene: 8. The CDR3 DNA follows: TGTGCCAGCAGCCTGCGGGGGGCTGGGGAGACCCAGTACTTC. Encoded protein: CASSLRGAGETQYF.

This rearrangement joins TRBV10-3 to TRBJ2-6; D may be TRBD2 (5 bases). The CDR3 runs to 18 residues. V lost 2 bases and J 0 bases, leaving 14 bases between the germline ends. Germline V gene data show CDR1 as ENHRY and CDR2 as SYGVKD. CDR3 sequence: CAISESGLRSSGANVLTF. The CDR3 DNA sequence: TGTGCCATCAGTGAGAGCGGCCTTCGGAGCTCTGGGGCCAACGTCCTGACTTTC.

The chain uses TRBV19 and TRBJ2-2; D possibly corresponds to TRBD1 (6 bases). Germline V CDR1 and CDR2: LNHDA, SQIVND (reference sequence). Trimming stripped 3 bases from V and 4 bases from J, with 9 bases between. The CDR3 sequence is 14 residues long. The CDR3 reads CASSILGGTGELFF. The CDR3 DNA is TGTGCCAGTAGTATTTTAGGGGGCACCGGGGAGCTGTTTTTT.

This clone has just one count. The rearrangement joins TRBV6-6 to TRBJ1-3; possibly TRBD1 for D (5 bases). The CDR3 extends over 16 amino acids. The V gene's germline CDR1 is MNHNY and CDR2 SVGAGI (reference sequence). The V end lost 6 bases, the J end lost 4 bases, and 19 bases lay between the germline ends. This CDR3 is CASRPIAGLGGNTIYF. CDR3 nucleotide sequence: TGTGCCAGCAGGCCAATCGCGGGACTAGGCGGAAACACCATATATTTT.

The rearrangement links TRBV5-1 to TRBJ1-1, with TRBD1 matching over 8 bases. The CDR3 has 17 residues. Looked up from germline, CDR1 is SGHRS and CDR2 is YFSETQ. The V gene end was trimmed by 3 bases and the J gene end by 7 bases; junction bases not matched to a gene: 17. CDR3: CASSSGQVGTWMDEAFF. The CDR3 coding sequence is TGCGCCAGCAGCTCGGGACAGGTGGGGACCTGGATGGATGAAGCTTTCTTT.

This CDR3 is CASSAKDRWQSNYGYTF. The DNA of the CDR3 is TGTGCCAGCAGCGCAAAGGACAGGTGGCAATCTAACTATGGCTACACCTTC. The chain combines TRBV5-4 with TRBJ1-2; 7 bases align to TRBD1. This CDR3 is built from 17 residues. Trimming took 4 bases from V and 0 from J; bases not matched to a gene: 12. Germline-derived CDR1 and CDR2 are SGHNT and YYREEE (reference sequence).

The V call is TRBV6-5, the J call TRBJ2-2; D is unresolved. The CDR3 loop spans 14 amino acids. CDR1 MNHEY and CDR2 SVGAGI come from the germline V gene. V dropped 5 bases and J dropped 3 bases, with 10 bases sitting between them. CDR3 bases: TGTGCCAGCAGTGAGGCAAGCGACACCGGGGAGCTGTTTTTT. Encoded protein: CASSEASDTGELFF.

The genes are TRBV7-9 and TRBJ2-7; D possibly corresponds to TRBD1 (6 bases). Germline CDR1 is SEHNR and CDR2 is FQNEAQ (reference sequence). V was trimmed by 3 bases and J by 6 bases, leaving 12 bases between them. The CDR3 totals 13 residues. The CDR3 loop is CASSLGQGFEQYF. The CDR3 nucleotides are TGTGCCAGCAGCTTGGGGCAGGGGTTCGAGCAGTACTTC. Full variable domain (missing parts from reference TRBV7-9 and TRBJ2-7): DTGVSQNPRHKITKRGQNVTFRCDPISEHNRLYWYRQTLGQGPEFLTYFQNEAQLEKSRLLSDRFSAERPKGSFSTLEIQRTEQGDSAMYLCASSLGQGFEQYFGPGTRLTVT.

The chain combines TRBV14 with TRBJ2-1; a possible D gene is TRBD1 (6 bases). Germline assignment: CDR1 SGHDN and CDR2 FVKESK. The CDR3 covers 13 residues. Deletions cut 4 bases from V and 13 bases from J, with 17 bases between. This chain's CDR3 is CASSRQGRPPQFF. The CDR3 nucleotides read TGTGCCAGCAGCCGCCAGGGGCGTCCCCCCCAGTTCTTC. Full variable domain (rest looked up from reference TRBV14 and TRBJ2-1): EAGVTQFPSHSVIEKGQTVTLRCDPISGHDNLYWYRRVMGKEIKFLLHFVKESKQDESGMPNNRFLAERTGGTYSTLKVQPAELEDSGVYFCASSRQGRPPQFFGPGTRLTVL.

The gene calls are TRBV7-9 and TRBJ1-1, with D tentatively TRBD1 (6 bases). Deletions cut 4 bases from V and 7 bases from J, with 13 bases between. Germline CDR1 reads SEHNR; CDR2 reads FQNEAQ (reference sequence). The CDR3 totals 13 residues. The CDR3 is CASSWGGHREAFF. CDR3 nucleotides: TGTGCCAGCAGCTGGGGGGGGCACCGTGAAGCTTTCTTT. Supplemented by reference TRBV7-9 and TRBJ1-1, the full variable domain reads DTGVSQNPRHKITKRGQNVTFRCDPISEHNRLYWYRQTLGQGPEFLTYFQNEAQLEKSRLLSDRFSAERPKGSFSTLEIQRTEQGDSAMYLCASSWGGHREAFFGQGTRLTVV.

This chain uses TRBV10-2 with TRBJ2-7, with 10 positions matching TRBD1. There are 17 residues in the CDR3. V lost 9 bases to trimming and J lost 0 bases; unmatched junction nucleotides: 14. The germline V gene has CDR1 WSHSY and CDR2 SAAADI. CDR3: CASLPGQGLFLSYEQYF. In DNA form, the CDR3 reads TGCGCCAGTCTTCCGGGACAGGGGCTCTTTCTCTCCTACGAGCAGTACTTC.

The chain has TRBV5-1 and TRBJ1-6; TRBD1 matches at 8 bases. J gave up 9 bases and V 0 bases, and 8 bases lay outside the gene matches. CDR3 length equals 16 residues. Germline V gives CDR1 SGHRS, CDR2 YFSETQ. The CDR3 DNA reads TGCGCCAGCAGCTTGGAAGGACAGGGAAAAGGTTCACCCCTCCACTTT. Translated: CASSLEGQGKGSPLHF.

A single count supports this clone. This chain connects TRBV6-5 to TRBJ1-2, with unresolved D. Trimming shortened V by 0 bases and J by 5 bases, and 13 bases separated the two germline ends. Germline V CDR1 and CDR2: MNHEY, SVGAGI. This CDR3 spans 15 amino acids. Here the CDR3 DNA reads TGTGCCAGCAGTTACTCGACGGCGGGTGTATATGGCTACACCTTC. Translation: CASSYSTAGVYGYTF.

The CDR3 DNA follows: TGTGCCAGGCCCCTGAGGGAGAAATCTAATGGCTACACCTTC. Encoded protein: CARPLREKSNGYTF. The V gene is TRBV2, the J gene TRBJ1-2; D call uncertain. Trimming shortened V by 9 bases and J by 6 bases, and 20 bases separated the two germline ends. Germline lookup yields CDR1 SNHLY and CDR2 FYNNEI. This CDR3 comprises 14 residues.

This clone was found once. V usage is TRBV30 and J usage is TRBJ1-4; no definite D call. Trimming removed 3 bases at V and 0 bases at J, with 8 bases between. Germline-derived CDR1 and CDR2 are GTSNPN and SVGIG (reference sequence). The CDR3 covers 14 residues. CDR3 sequence: CAWRRSPTNEKLFF. CDR3 DNA: TGTGCCTGGAGGCGGAGTCCAACTAATGAAAAACTGTTTTTT.

V is TRBV18 and J is TRBJ1-1; possible D gene TRBD1, 5 bases. The germline V and J ends were trimmed by 2 bases and 6 bases, with 16 bases remaining between them. The CDR3 totals 15 residues. Germline V gives CDR1 KGHSH, CDR2 LQKENI. CDR3 protein: CASSPMGTGGAEAFF. The CDR3 region has the DNA TGTGCCAGCTCACCAATGGGGACTGGAGGGGCTGAAGCTTTCTTT. Based on the CDR3 plus reference TRBV18 and TRBJ1-1, the full variable domain is NAGVMQNPRHLVRRRGQEARLRCSPMKGHSHVYWYRQLPEEGLKFMVYLQKENIIDESGMPKERFSAEFPKEGPSILRIQQVVRGDSAAYFCASSPMGTGGAEAFFGQGTRLTVV.

This clone was seen just once. The chain employs TRBV7-2 and TRBJ1-1, with D unresolved. Per germline, CDR1 SGHTA and CDR2 FQGNSA. V was pared by 1 base and J by 0 bases, with 12 bases between. The CDR3 is made up of 16 amino acids. The CDR3 DNA is TGTGCCAGCAGCTTAGTGGTGTTCGGGTTGAACACTGAAGCTTTCTTT. Its protein product is CASSLVVFGLNTEAFF.

The rearrangement joins TRBV5-6 to TRBJ2-4, with 8 positions matching TRBD2. Germline CDR1 and CDR2: SGHDT and YYEEEE. The length of the CDR3 is 15 residues. The junction had 5 bases not matched to a gene; V was cut back by 5 bases and J by 1 base. CDR3 region: CASRKSGGAKNIQYF. The CDR3 region has the DNA TGTGCCAGCAGGAAGAGCGGGGGCGCCAAAAACATTCAGTACTTC.

This clone was counted between two and nine times. The genes are TRBV2 and TRBJ2-1; weak D call: TRBD2 (7 bases). CDR1 is SNHLY, CDR2 FYNNEI, per germline. This CDR3 is 16 amino acids long. Trimming removed 7 bases from V and 2 bases from J, with 18 bases in between. The CDR3 loop reads CASTDWRGGPYNEQFF. The CDR3 coding sequence is TGTGCCAGCACCGATTGGAGGGGGGGCCCCTACAATGAGCAGTTCTTC. Complete variable domain (other parts from reference TRBV2 and TRBJ2-1): EPEVTQTPSHQVTQMGQEVILRCVPISNHLYFYWYRQILGQKVEFLVSFYNNEISEKSEIFDDQFSVERPDGSNFTLKIRSTKLEDSAMYFCASTDWRGGPYNEQFFGPGTRLTVL.

The chain has TRBV27 and TRBJ1-5; maybe TRBD1 (5 bases). Germline CDR1 is MNHEY and CDR2 is SMNVEV (reference sequence). The V gene lost 0 bases and the J gene lost 5 bases, with 14 bases spanning the gap. The CDR3 loop spans 16 amino acids. CDR3 coding DNA: TGTGCCAGCAGTTTATCGTGGGGCAGTAAAGATCAGCCCCAGCATTTT. It is translated as CASSLSWGSKDQPQHF.

This chain connects TRBV5-1 to TRBJ1-2, with D possibly being TRBD1 (5 bases). The V end lost 0 bases, the J end lost 4 bases, and 13 bases lay between the germline ends. The germline V gene has CDR1 SGHRS and CDR2 YFSETQ. The CDR3 is 15 amino acids. The CDR3 DNA is TGCGCCAGCAGCTTGGTTACCGACAGCTTCTATGGCTACACCTTC. Translation gives CASSLVTDSFYGYTF.

The chain combines TRBV28 with TRBJ1-6, with a tentative D call TRBD1 (6 bases). The CDR3 runs 14 residues. Trimming took 3 bases from V and 7 from J, leaving 10 bases between them. CDR1 is MDHEN and CDR2 is SYDVKM in the germline V gene. CDR3 residues: CASSLIQGNSPLHF. Written as DNA, the CDR3 is TGTGCCAGCAGTTTGATTCAGGGGAATTCACCCCTCCACTTT. Based on the CDR3 plus reference TRBV28 and TRBJ1-6, the full variable domain is DVKVTQSSRYLVKRTGEKVFLECVQDMDHENMFWYRQDPGLGLRLIYFSYDVKMKEKGDIPEGYSVSREKKERFSLILESASTNQTSMYLCASSLIQGNSPLHFGNGTRLTVT.

The chain employs TRBV6-5 and TRBJ2-7; tentatively, D is TRBD2 (6 bases). The CDR3 sequence is 12 residues long. Trimming shortened V by 5 bases and J by 5 bases, and 10 bases separated the two germline ends. Germline V CDR1 and CDR2: MNHEY, SVGAGI. The CDR3 coding sequence is TGTGCCAGCAGTCCGACTAGACACGAGCAGTACTTC. Protein sequence: CASSPTRHEQYF.

The V and J genes are TRBV5-6 and TRBJ1-6, with a possible D match to TRBD1 (6 bases). There are 15 residues in the CDR3. Germline V gives CDR1 SGHDT, CDR2 YYEEEE. Between the trimmed V and J ends, which lost 3 bases and 9 bases, there was a span of 16 bases. CDR3 DNA sequence: TGTGCCAGCAGCTGGCGGGGGGCGAGTGGTTCACCCCTCCACTTT. Translating it yields CASSWRGASGSPLHF. Looking up the rest from reference TRBV5-6 and TRBJ1-6 gives the full variable domain: DAGVTQSPTHLIKTRGQQVTLRCSPKSGHDTVSWYQQALGQGPQFIFQYYEEEERQRGNFPDRFSGHQFPNYSSELNVNALLLGDSALYLCASSWRGASGSPLHFGNGTRLTVT.

CDR3 loop: CASSEARRGRAEAFF. The DNA of the CDR3 is TGTGCCAGCAGTGAAGCGCGTAGGGGAAGGGCTGAAGCTTTCTTT. The V call is TRBV2, the J call TRBJ1-1; weak D call: TRBD1 (5 bases). Trimming left V 0 bases short and J 6 bases short, with 14 bases between. The CDR3 length is 15 residues. The germline V gene has CDR1 SNHLY and CDR2 FYNNEI.